This T cell receptor beta chain was sequenced for a study of Ad26.COV2.S vaccination and SARS-CoV-2 variants. Findings and limits, study-wide: Breadth of non-spike TCRs did not differ between vaccinees and placebo recipients.

V was shortened by 0 bases and J by 4 bases, with 10 bases between the two germline ends. Germline CDR1 SGHNT, CDR2 YYREEE (reference sequence). The CDR3 consists of 14 residues. On this clone: Its specificity is unknown.

The treatment: roughly 20 received Ad26.COV2.S at low or high dose, single or two shots; several received placebo; per-sample allocation not given. The samples date from day 63 after the first vaccine or placebo injection. The data were produced by immunoSEQ multiplex PCR, yet TCRdb's version contains in-frame clones alone and is incomplete. The table has about 380,000 clones, 83% seen once. The TCR originated in a person between 18 and 65 years old who received the Ad26.COV2.S COVID-19 vaccine or a placebo. The source was peripheral blood, collected in a trial of Ad26.COV2.S vaccine versus placebo. This chain links TRBV5-4 with TRBJ2-5, with D hard to call. This chain's CDR3 is CASSLGGVRETQYF. Written as DNA, the CDR3 is TGTGCCAGCAGCTTGGGTGGGGTAAGAGAGACCCAGTACTTC.